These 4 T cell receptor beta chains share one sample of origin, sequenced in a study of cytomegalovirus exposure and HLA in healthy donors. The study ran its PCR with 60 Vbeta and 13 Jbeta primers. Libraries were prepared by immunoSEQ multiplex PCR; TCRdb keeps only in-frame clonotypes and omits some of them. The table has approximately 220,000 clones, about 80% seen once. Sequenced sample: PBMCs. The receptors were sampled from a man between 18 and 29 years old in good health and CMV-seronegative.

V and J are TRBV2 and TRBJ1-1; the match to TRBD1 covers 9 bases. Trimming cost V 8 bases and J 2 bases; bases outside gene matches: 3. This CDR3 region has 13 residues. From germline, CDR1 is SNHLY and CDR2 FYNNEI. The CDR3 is CASYRGHNTEAFF. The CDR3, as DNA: TGTGCCAGCTACAGGGGGCATAACACTGAAGCTTTCTTT. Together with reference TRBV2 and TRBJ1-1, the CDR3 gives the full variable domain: EPEVTQTPSHQVTQMGQEVILRCVPISNHLYFYWYRQILGQKVEFLVSFYNNEISEKSEIFDDQFSVERPDGSNFTLKIRSTKLEDSAMYFCASYRGHNTEAFFGQGTRLTVV.

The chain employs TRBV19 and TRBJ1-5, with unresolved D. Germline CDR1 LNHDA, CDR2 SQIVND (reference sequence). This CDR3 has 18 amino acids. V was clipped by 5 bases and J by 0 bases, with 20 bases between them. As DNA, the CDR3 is TGTGCCAGTAGTGTCCTTAAGGCAGGCCTCTATAGCAATCAGCCCCAGCATTTT. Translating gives CASSVLKAGLYSNQPQHF.

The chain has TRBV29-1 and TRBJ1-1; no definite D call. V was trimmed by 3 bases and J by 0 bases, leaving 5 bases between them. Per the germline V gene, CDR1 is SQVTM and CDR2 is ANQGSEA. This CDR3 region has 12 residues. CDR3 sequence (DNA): TGCAGCGTTGAGGCAGTGAACACTGAAGCTTTCTTT. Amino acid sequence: CSVEAVNTEAFF.

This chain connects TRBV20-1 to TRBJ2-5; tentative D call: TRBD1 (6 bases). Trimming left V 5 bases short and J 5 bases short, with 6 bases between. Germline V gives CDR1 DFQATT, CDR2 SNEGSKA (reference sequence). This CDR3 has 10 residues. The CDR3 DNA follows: TGCAGTGCTGACAGGGAGACCCAGTACTTC. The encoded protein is CSADRETQYF.